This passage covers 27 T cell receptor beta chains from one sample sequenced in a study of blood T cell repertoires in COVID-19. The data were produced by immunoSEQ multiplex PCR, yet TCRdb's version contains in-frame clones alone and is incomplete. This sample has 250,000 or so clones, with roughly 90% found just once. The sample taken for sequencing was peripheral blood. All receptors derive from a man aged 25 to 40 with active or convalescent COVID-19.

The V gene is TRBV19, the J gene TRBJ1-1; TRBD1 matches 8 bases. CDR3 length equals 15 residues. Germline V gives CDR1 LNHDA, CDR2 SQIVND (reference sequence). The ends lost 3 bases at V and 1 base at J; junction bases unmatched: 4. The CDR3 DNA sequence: TGTGCCAGTAGTATGCGGGACAGGACGAACACTGAAGCTTTCTTT. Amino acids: CASSMRDRTNTEAFF.

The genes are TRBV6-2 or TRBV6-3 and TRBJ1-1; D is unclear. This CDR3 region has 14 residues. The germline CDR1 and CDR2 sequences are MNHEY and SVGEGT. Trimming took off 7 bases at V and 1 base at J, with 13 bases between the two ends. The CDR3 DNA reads TGTGCCAGCACCCCCACCGGGAAGAACACTGAAGCTTTCTTT. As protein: CASTPTGKNTEAFF.

The CDR3 protein is CASSKDWSQNGGADTQYF. CDR3 in DNA: TGTGCCAGCAGCAAAGATTGGTCGCAAAACGGGGGGGCAGATACGCAGTATTTT. The genes are TRBV21-1 and TRBJ2-3; TRBD2, the D gene given by the table, was not confirmed from the DNA. TRBV21-1 is described as a pseudogene. This CDR3 has 18 residues.

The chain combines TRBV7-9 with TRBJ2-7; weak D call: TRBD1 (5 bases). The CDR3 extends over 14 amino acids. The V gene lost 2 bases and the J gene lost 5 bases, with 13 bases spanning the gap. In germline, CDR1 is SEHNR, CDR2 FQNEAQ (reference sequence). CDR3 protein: CASSLPGLENEQYF. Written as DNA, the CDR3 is TGTGCCAGCAGCTTACCAGGGTTGGAAAACGAGCAGTACTTC.

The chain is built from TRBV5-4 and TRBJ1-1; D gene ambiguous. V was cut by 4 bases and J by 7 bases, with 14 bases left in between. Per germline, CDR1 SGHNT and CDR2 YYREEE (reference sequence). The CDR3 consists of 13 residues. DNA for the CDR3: TGTGCCAGCAGCCACGAGGCGGAAAATGAAGCTTTCTTT. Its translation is CASSHEAENEAFF.

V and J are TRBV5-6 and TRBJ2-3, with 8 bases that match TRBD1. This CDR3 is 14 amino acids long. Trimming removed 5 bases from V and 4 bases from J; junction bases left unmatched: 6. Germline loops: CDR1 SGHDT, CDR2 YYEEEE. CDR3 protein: CASRPDRVSDTQYF. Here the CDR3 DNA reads TGTGCCAGCAGGCCGGACAGGGTGTCAGATACGCAGTATTTT.

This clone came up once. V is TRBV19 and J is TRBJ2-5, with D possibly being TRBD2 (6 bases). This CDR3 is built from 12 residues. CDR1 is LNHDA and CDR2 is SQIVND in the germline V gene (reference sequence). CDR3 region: CACRGFQETQYF. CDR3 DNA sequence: TGTGCTTGCCGGGGGTTCCAAGAGACCCAGTACTTC.

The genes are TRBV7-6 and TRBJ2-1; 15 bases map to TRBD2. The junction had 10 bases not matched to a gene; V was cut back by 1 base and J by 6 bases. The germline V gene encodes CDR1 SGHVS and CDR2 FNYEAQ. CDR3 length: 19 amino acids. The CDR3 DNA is TGTGCCAGCAGCTTAGTGGGTGGACTAGCGGGGGGGGCCCTCAATGAGCAGTTCTTC. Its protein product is CASSLVGGLAGGALNEQFF.

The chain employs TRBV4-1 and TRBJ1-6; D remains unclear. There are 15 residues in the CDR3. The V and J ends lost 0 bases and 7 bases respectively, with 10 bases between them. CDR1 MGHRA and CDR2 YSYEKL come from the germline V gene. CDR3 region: CASSQDGLGNSPLHF. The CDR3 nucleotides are TGCGCCAGCAGCCAAGATGGTCTCGGGAATTCACCCCTCCACTTT.

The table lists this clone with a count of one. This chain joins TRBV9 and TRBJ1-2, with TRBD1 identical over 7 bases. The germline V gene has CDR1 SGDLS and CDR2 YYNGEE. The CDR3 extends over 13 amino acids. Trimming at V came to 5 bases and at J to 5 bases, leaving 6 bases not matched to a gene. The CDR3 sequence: CASRAGTEYGYTF. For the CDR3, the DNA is TGTGCCAGCAGAGCCGGGACAGAGTATGGCTACACCTTC.

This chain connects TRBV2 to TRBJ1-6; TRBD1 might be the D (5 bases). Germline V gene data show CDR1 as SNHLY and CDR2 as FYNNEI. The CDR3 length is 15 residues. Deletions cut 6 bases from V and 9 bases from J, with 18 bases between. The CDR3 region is CASSRGGSGTSPLHF. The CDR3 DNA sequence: TGTGCCAGCAGCCGGGGGGGTTCGGGTACTTCACCCCTCCACTTT. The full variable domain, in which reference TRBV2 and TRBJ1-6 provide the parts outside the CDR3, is EPEVTQTPSHQVTQMGQEVILRCVPISNHLYFYWYRQILGQKVEFLVSFYNNEISEKSEIFDDQFSVERPDGSNFTLKIRSTKLEDSAMYFCASSRGGSGTSPLHFGNGTRLTVT.

The CDR3 loop is CASSQRQGAVFF. The CDR3 region has the DNA TGTGCCAGCAGCCAACGTCAGGGGGCAGTTTTCTTT. J is TRBJ1-1 and V is TRBV3-1 (or the pseudogene TRBV3-2); 8 nucleotides agree with TRBD1. The ends lost 2 bases at V and 13 bases at J; junction bases unmatched: 6. CDR3 length: 12 amino acids. CDR1 and CDR2 from the germline V gene are LGHDT and YNNKEL (reference sequence).

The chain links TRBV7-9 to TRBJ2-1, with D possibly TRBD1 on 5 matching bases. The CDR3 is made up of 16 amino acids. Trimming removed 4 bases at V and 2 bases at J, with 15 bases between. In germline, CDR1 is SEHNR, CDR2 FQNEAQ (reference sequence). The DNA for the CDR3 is TGTGCCAGCAGCTCACAAGACAGAAATACCTACAATGAGCAGTTCTTC. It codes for CASSSQDRNTYNEQFF.

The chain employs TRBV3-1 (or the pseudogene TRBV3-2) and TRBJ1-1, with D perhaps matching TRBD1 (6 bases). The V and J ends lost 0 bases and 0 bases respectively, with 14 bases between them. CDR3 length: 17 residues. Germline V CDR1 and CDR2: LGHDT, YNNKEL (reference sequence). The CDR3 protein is CASSQEGGGRMNTEAFF. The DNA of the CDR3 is TGTGCCAGCAGCCAAGAAGGGGGGGGAAGAATGAACACTGAAGCTTTCTTT.

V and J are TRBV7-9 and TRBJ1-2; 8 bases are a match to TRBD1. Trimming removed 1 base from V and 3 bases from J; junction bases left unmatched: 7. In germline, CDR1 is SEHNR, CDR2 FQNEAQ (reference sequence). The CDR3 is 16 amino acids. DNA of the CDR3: TGTGCCAGCAGCTTAGGAGTCTCAGGGGGCGACTATGGCTACACCTTC. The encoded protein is CASSLGVSGGDYGYTF.

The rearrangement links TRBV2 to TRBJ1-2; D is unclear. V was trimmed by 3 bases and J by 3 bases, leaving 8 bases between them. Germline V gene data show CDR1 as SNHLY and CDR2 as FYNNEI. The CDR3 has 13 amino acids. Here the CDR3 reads CASSDGEDYGYTF. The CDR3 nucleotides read TGTGCCAGCAGTGACGGGGAGGACTATGGCTACACCTTC.

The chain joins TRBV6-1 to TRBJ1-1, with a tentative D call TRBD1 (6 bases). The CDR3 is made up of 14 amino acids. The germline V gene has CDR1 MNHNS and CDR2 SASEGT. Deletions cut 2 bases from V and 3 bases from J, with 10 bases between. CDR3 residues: CASSERAGDTEAFF. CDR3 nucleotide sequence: TGTGCCAGCAGTGAACGAGCAGGGGACACTGAAGCTTTCTTT.

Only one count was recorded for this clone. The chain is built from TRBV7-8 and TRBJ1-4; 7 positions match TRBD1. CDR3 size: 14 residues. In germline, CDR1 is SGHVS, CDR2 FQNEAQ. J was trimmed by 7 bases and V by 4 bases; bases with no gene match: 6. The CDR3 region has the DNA TGTGCCAGCAGCTCGGGACAGAACACTGAAAAACTGTTTTTT. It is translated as CASSSGQNTEKLFF. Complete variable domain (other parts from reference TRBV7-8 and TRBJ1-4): GAGVSQSPRYKVAKRGQDVALRCDPISGHVSLFWYQQALGQGPEFLTYFQNEAQLDKSGLPSDRFFAERPEGSVSTLKIQRTQQEDSAVYLCASSSGQNTEKLFFGSGTQLSVL.

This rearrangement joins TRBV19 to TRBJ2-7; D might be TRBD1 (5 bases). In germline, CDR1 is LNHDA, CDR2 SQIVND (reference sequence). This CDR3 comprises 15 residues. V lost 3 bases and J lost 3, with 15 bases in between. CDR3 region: CASSMADSPIYEQYF. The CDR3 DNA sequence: TGTGCCAGTAGTATGGCAGACAGCCCTATCTACGAGCAGTACTTC.

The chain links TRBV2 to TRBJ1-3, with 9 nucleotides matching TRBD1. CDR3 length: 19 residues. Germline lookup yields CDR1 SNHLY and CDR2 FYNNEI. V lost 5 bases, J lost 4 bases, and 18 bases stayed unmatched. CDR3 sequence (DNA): TGTGCCAGCAGTACAACCGGGACAGGGAATATACGAGTGGGAAACACCATATATTTT. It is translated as CASSTTGTGNIRVGNTIYF.

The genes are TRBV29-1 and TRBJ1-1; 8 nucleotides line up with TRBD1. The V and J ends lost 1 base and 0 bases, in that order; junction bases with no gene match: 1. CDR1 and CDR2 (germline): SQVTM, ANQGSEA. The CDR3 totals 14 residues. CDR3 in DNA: TGCAGCGTTGAAGGACAGGGGATGAACACTGAAGCTTTCTTT. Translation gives CSVEGQGMNTEAFF. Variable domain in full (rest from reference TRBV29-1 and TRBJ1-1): SAVISQKPSRDICQRGTSLTIQCQVDSQVTMMFWYRQQPGQSLTLIATANQGSEATYESGFVIDKFPISRPNLTFSTLTVSNMSPEDSSIYLCSVEGQGMNTEAFFGQGTRLTVV.

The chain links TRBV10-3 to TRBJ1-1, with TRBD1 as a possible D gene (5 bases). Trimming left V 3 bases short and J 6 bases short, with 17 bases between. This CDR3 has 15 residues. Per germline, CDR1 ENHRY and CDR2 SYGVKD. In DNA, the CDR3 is TGTGCCATCAGTGAAGAAAGCCGAGGGACTCCTGAAGCTTTCTTT. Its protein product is CAISEESRGTPEAFF.

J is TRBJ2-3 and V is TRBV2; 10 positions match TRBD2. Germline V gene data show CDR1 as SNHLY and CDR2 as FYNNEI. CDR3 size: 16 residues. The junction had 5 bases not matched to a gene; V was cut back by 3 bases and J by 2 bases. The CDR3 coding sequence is TGTGCCAGCAGTGATCGGAGCGGGGGGGCCACAGATACGCAGTATTTT. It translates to CASSDRSGGATDTQYF. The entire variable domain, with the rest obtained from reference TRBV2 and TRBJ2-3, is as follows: EPEVTQTPSHQVTQMGQEVILRCVPISNHLYFYWYRQILGQKVEFLVSFYNNEISEKSEIFDDQFSVERPDGSNFTLKIRSTKLEDSAMYFCASSDRSGGATDTQYFGPGTRLTVL.

CDR3 bases: TGTGCCTGTACAGGGGGCAACACTGAAGCTTTCTTT. Translated: CACTGGNTEAFF. The genes are TRBV30 and TRBJ1-1, with 9 bases lining up with TRBD1. V gave up 6 bases and J gave up 2 bases; unmatched junction bases: 1. Germline V CDR1 and CDR2: GTSNPN, SVGIG (reference sequence). CDR3 length: 12 amino acids.

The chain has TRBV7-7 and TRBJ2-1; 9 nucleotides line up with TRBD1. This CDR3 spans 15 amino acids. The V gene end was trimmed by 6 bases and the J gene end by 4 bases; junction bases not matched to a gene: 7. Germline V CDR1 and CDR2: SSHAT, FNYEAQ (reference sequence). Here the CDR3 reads CASSYRDRDYNEQFF. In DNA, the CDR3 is TGTGCCAGCAGTTACCGGGACAGGGATTACAATGAGCAGTTCTTC.

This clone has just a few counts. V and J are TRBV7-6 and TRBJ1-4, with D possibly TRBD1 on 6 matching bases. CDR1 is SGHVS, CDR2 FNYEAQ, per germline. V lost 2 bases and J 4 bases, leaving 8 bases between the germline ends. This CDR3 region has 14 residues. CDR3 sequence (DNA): TGTGCCAGCAGCTTACGAGGGGGTAATGAAAAACTGTTTTTT. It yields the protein CASSLRGGNEKLFF.

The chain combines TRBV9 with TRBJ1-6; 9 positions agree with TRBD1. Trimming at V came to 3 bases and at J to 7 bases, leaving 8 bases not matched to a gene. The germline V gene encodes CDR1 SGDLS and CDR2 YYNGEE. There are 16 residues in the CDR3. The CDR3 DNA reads TGTGCCAGCAGCGGGCCCGGGACAGGGTCCAATTCACCCCTCCACTTT. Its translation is CASSGPGTGSNSPLHF.